The 29 T cell receptor beta chains listed next were all sequenced from one sample in a study of blood T cell repertoires in COVID-19. Some clones are missing from TCRdb's copy, which holds only in-frame ones; the method was immunoSEQ multiplex PCR. The table includes 170,000 or so clones, just under 80% detected once. The specimen sequenced was peripheral blood. The receptor set was obtained from a man aged 70-80 years with active or convalescent COVID-19.

This clone was seen a handful of times. V gene TRBV18 combines with J gene TRBJ1-2; TRBD1 might be the D (6 bases). Trimming removed 0 bases from V and 10 bases from J, with 12 bases in between. Germline assignment: CDR1 KGHSH and CDR2 LQKENI. This CDR3 spans 13 amino acids. CDR3 nucleotide sequence: TGTGCCAGCTCACCACCGCGGGGGGCCTACTACACCTTC. This encodes CASSPPRGAYYTF.

The chain carries TRBV18 and TRBJ1-5; D not certain. Germline CDR1 KGHSH, CDR2 LQKENI. The CDR3 extends over 13 amino acids. The V and J ends lost 6 bases and 5 bases respectively, with 11 bases between them. CDR3 DNA: TGTGCCAGCTCCCGGAGGAAGGATCAGCCCCAGCATTTT. Protein sequence: CASSRRKDQPQHF.

The rearrangement links TRBV11-2 to TRBJ1-2; 10 bases agree with TRBD1. The CDR3 length is 16 residues. Germline V lookup: CDR1 SGHAT, CDR2 FQNNGV. V dropped 4 bases and J dropped 3; count of bases not matched to a gene: 8. CDR3 DNA: TGTGCCAGCAGCTACGACAGGGGGCGCCTTGACTATGGCTACACCTTC. Residues: CASSYDRGRLDYGYTF.

The rearrangement uses TRBV3-1 (or the pseudogene TRBV3-2) and TRBJ2-2; possible D gene TRBD2, 6 bases. The germline CDR1 and CDR2 sequences are LGHDT and YNNKEL (reference sequence). The CDR3 is made up of 14 amino acids. V was pared by 8 bases and J by 1 base, with 11 bases between. The CDR3 loop is CASRLDGNTGELFF. The CDR3 bases are TGTGCCAGCCGACTAGACGGGAACACCGGGGAGCTGTTTTTT.

The chain links TRBV7-9 to TRBJ2-5; TRBD1 matches 9 bases. This CDR3 has 15 residues. Trimming at V came to 5 bases and at J to 3 bases, leaving 7 bases not matched to a gene. Germline V gene data show CDR1 as SEHNR and CDR2 as FQNEAQ (reference sequence). The CDR3 sequence is CASSIPGQGKETQYF. CDR3 nucleotide sequence: TGTGCCAGCAGCATACCGGGACAGGGAAAAGAGACCCAGTACTTC.

The gene calls are TRBV5-4 and TRBJ1-2, with 10 bases that match TRBD1. V was pared by 9 bases and J by 7 bases, with 18 bases of the junction left unmatched. The CDR3 is 16 amino acids. CDR1 and CDR2 from the germline V gene are SGHNT and YYREEE (reference sequence). The CDR3 protein is CATSRGTGVEIGGYTF. CDR3 sequence (DNA): TGTGCCACCTCAAGGGGGACAGGGGTGGAGATTGGTGGCTACACCTTC.

The V and J genes are TRBV5-5 and TRBJ2-7; 11 bases align to TRBD1. CDR1 and CDR2 (germline): SGHKS, YYEKEE (reference sequence). V was clipped by 4 bases and J by 5 bases; unmatched bases: 14. CDR3 length: 17 amino acids. The CDR3 DNA reads as TGTGCCAGCAGCCCGACCCTCCCGGGACAGGGGGTCCACGAGCAGTACTTC. Protein product: CASSPTLPGQGVHEQYF.

The V call is TRBV3-1 (or the pseudogene TRBV3-2), the J call TRBJ2-7; 9 bases are a match to TRBD1. J lost 3 bases, V lost 4 bases, and 7 bases had no gene match. CDR1 is LGHDT, CDR2 YNNKEL, per germline (reference sequence). The CDR3 is 15 residues long. The CDR3 nucleotides are TGTGCCAGCAGCCCCCCTCCGGGACAGGGCTACGAGCAGTACTTC. It yields the protein CASSPPPGQGYEQYF.

The chain links TRBV4-2 to TRBJ1-2, with 12 positions matching TRBD1. The CDR3 runs 17 residues. V lost 0 bases, J lost 6 bases, and 8 bases stayed unmatched. CDR1 is LGHNA, CDR2 YNFKEQ, per germline. CDR3 nucleotides: TGTGCCAGCAGCCAAGACGATCCGGGACAGGGGGCCCATGGCTACACCTTC. Translation: CASSQDDPGQGAHGYTF.

The chain is built from TRBV3-1 (or the pseudogene TRBV3-2) and TRBJ1-5, with 8 bases identical to TRBD1. Germline V lookup: CDR1 LGHDT, CDR2 YNNKEL (reference sequence). The CDR3 has 15 residues. The V segment lost 7 bases and the J segment 0 bases; nucleotides outside the gene matches: 5. The CDR3 sequence: CASKPGQDSNQPQHF. CDR3 coding DNA: TGTGCCAGCAAACCGGGACAGGATAGCAATCAGCCCCAGCATTTT.

The chain employs TRBV19 and TRBJ2-2, with 11 bases matching TRBD2. After removal of 3 bases from V and 5 bases from J, the junction contained 2 bases not matched to a gene. Germline V CDR1 and CDR2: LNHDA, SQIVND (reference sequence). This CDR3 comprises 15 residues. Written as DNA, the CDR3 is TGTGCCAGTAGTATGGGACTAGCGGCGACCGGGGAGCTGTTTTTT. It codes for CASSMGLAATGELFF. Filled out from reference TRBV19 and TRBJ2-2, the complete variable domain reads DGGITQSPKYLFRKEGQNVTLSCEQNLNHDAMYWYRQDPGQGLRLIYYSQIVNDFQKGDIAEGYSVSREKKESFPLTVTSAQKNPTAFYLCASSMGLAATGELFFGEGSRLTVL.

The genes are TRBV3-1 (or the pseudogene TRBV3-2) and TRBJ1-1; 9 nucleotides match TRBD1. V shed 4 bases, J shed 4 bases, and the junction held 10 bases outside the gene matches. CDR3 length: 16 amino acids. CDR1 LGHDT and CDR2 YNNKEL come from the germline V gene (reference sequence). CDR3 DNA: TGTGCCAGCAGCCGGTGGACAGGGGAAGGGAGCACTGAAGCTTTCTTT. Translating gives CASSRWTGEGSTEAFF.

The rearrangement uses TRBV5-1 and TRBJ2-3, with 11 nucleotides matching TRBD1. Germline CDR1 and CDR2: SGHRS and YFSETQ. The CDR3 spans 14 residues. Trimming cost V 4 bases and J 5 bases; bases outside gene matches: 3. The DNA of the CDR3 is TGCGCCAGCAGCACGGGACAGGGGGGAGATACGCAGTATTTT. It yields the protein CASSTGQGGDTQYF.

V usage is TRBV5-1 and J usage is TRBJ2-7; 7 positions match TRBD1. In germline, CDR1 is SGHRS, CDR2 YFSETQ. This CDR3 region has 17 residues. The V segment lost 0 bases and the J segment 0 bases; nucleotides outside the gene matches: 9. The CDR3 region is CASSLGGSGGSSYEQYF. The DNA of the CDR3 is TGCGCCAGCAGCTTGGGAGGTTCAGGGGGAAGCTCCTACGAGCAGTACTTC.

This clone was seen a few times. The rearrangement links TRBV5-1 to TRBJ2-1, with TRBD1 matching 9 bases. The CDR3 runs 14 residues. The V and J ends lost 4 bases and 8 bases, in that order; junction bases with no gene match: 7. Germline CDR1 is SGHRS and CDR2 is YFSETQ. The CDR3 DNA sequence: TGCGCCAGCAGCCTCGGGACAGGGATCGATGAGCAGTTCTTC. Protein sequence: CASSLGTGIDEQFF.

Here the CDR3 reads CASSPSGARNTIYF. For the CDR3, the DNA is TGTGCCAGCAGCCCTAGTGGGGCCCGGAACACCATATATTTT. J is TRBJ1-3 and V is TRBV7-9, with D tentatively TRBD1 (5 bases). This CDR3 is 14 amino acids long. Germline CDR1 and CDR2: SEHNR and FQNEAQ (reference sequence). The V end lost 5 bases, the J end lost 7 bases, and 15 bases lay between the germline ends. The whole variable domain, remainder taken from reference TRBV7-9 and TRBJ1-3, is DTGVSQNPRHKITKRGQNVTFRCDPISEHNRLYWYRQTLGQGPEFLTYFQNEAQLEKSRLLSDRFSAERPKGSFSTLEIQRTEQGDSAMYLCASSPSGARNTIYFGEGSWLTVV.

The V gene is TRBV5-1, the J gene TRBJ1-4; 9 bases are a match to TRBD1. Trimming at V came to 4 bases and at J to 3 bases, leaving 1 base not matched to a gene. The CDR3 consists of 14 residues. Per the germline V gene, CDR1 is SGHRS and CDR2 is YFSETQ. In DNA, the CDR3 is TGCGCCAGCAGCCGGGACAGGGCTAATGAAAAACTGTTTTTT. Its protein product is CASSRDRANEKLFF.

The chain couples TRBV10-3 to TRBJ2-1; the match to TRBD2 covers 8 bases. Germline trimming cut 11 bases from V and 7 bases from J; bases unmatched to any gene: 16. Looked up from germline, CDR1 is ENHRY and CDR2 is SYGVKD. The CDR3 loop spans 15 amino acids. The CDR3 region has the DNA TGTGCCGTCTCTAGCGGGCCGGACAAGGGAAATGAGCAGTTCTTC. It encodes CAVSSGPDKGNEQFF.

This chain's CDR3 is CASRTGQSYSQYF. The CDR3 DNA reads TGTGCCAGCAGAACGGGACAGAGCTACAGCCAGTACTTC. J is TRBJ2-7 and V is TRBV5-6; 7 bases align to TRBD1. Germline V gene lookup returns CDR1 SGHDT and CDR2 YYEEEE. This CDR3 region has 13 residues. The V segment lost 5 bases and the J segment 10 bases; nucleotides outside the gene matches: 12.

The J gene is TRBJ2-3, the V gene TRBV29-1, with 7 bases lining up with TRBD1. The CDR3 extends over 13 amino acids. The J segment lost 5 bases and the V segment lost 4 bases, leaving 6 bases of the junction unmatched. Germline CDR1 is SQVTM and CDR2 is ANQGSEA. The CDR3 nucleotides are TGCAGCGTTGTGGTACAGGGGTTAGATACGCAGTATTTT. Translated: CSVVVQGLDTQYF.

The chain is built from TRBV5-7 and TRBJ2-3, with 10 positions matching TRBD2. TRBV5-7 is recorded as an ORF, its role being uncertain. The trim removed 4 bases at V and 4 bases at J, leaving 12 bases unmatched. The CDR3 has 17 residues. The CDR3 reads CASSKQSGGASADTQYF. DNA for the CDR3: TGTGCCAGCAGCAAACAAAGCGGGGGGGCCTCGGCAGATACGCAGTATTTT.

The chain employs TRBV4-3 and TRBJ1-5; the D is unclear. The CDR3 has 13 residues. Germline V gene sequence: CDR1 LGHNA, CDR2 YSLEER. Trimming took 0 bases from V and 5 from J, leaving 5 bases between them. CDR3: CASSQDHDQPQHF. CDR3 nucleotides: TGCGCCAGCAGCCAAGATCATGATCAGCCCCAGCATTTT.

This clone came up many times. The J gene is TRBJ2-1, the V gene TRBV30, with 8 bases that match TRBD2. The CDR3 totals 12 residues. The junction had 6 bases not matched to a gene; V was cut back by 5 bases and J by 9 bases. Germline loops: CDR1 GTSNPN, CDR2 SVGIG (reference sequence). Here the CDR3 reads CAWGRGGIEQFF. The CDR3 DNA sequence: TGTGCCTGGGGCCGCGGGGGGATTGAGCAGTTCTTC.

The chain combines TRBV2 with TRBJ1-1; TRBD1 might be the D (5 bases). CDR3 length equals 12 residues. Looked up from germline, CDR1 is SNHLY and CDR2 is FYNNEI. The ends were cut back, 3 bases at V and 9 bases at J, with 11 bases in the middle. The CDR3 DNA follows: TGTGCCAGCAGTGATCCCTTGGGGCAAGCTTTCTTT. Translated, it gives CASSDPLGQAFF.

The chain has TRBV7-9 and TRBJ2-5, with 10 positions matching TRBD1. The length of the CDR3 is 17 residues. The germline gives CDR1 SEHNR, CDR2 FQNEAQ (reference sequence). After removal of 1 base from V and 5 bases from J, the junction contained 10 bases not matched to a gene. The CDR3 protein is CASSLGGQGTRRETQYF. CDR3 in DNA: TGTGCCAGCAGCTTAGGGGGACAGGGGACGAGGAGGGAGACCCAGTACTTC.

V is TRBV29-1 and J is TRBJ2-3; 8 bases line up with TRBD1. Germline V gene sequence: CDR1 SQVTM, CDR2 ANQGSEA. V trimming: 7 bases; J trimming: 2 bases; junction bases outside the gene matches: 8. CDR3 size: 14 residues. Here the CDR3 reads CSAPTGGSTDTQYF. Written as DNA, the CDR3 is TGCAGCGCACCCACAGGGGGATCCACAGATACGCAGTATTTT.

V usage is TRBV9 and J usage is TRBJ2-7; 7 bases agree with TRBD1. The germline CDR1 and CDR2 sequences are SGDLS and YYNGEE. V lost 0 bases to trimming and J lost 2 bases; unmatched junction nucleotides: 5. CDR3 size: 15 residues. In nucleotides, the CDR3 is TGTGCCAGCAGCGTAGGAGAGGGACAGCCCTACGAGCAGTACTTC. Protein product: CASSVGEGQPYEQYF.

V usage is TRBV10-3 and J usage is TRBJ2-3, with D possibly matching TRBD1 (6 bases). Trimming cost V 8 bases and J 0 bases, with 18 bases left between them. The V gene's germline CDR1 is ENHRY and CDR2 SYGVKD. The CDR3 consists of 16 residues. In nucleotides, the CDR3 is TGTGCCATCGGAACAGGGCCTGGGGGAAGCACAGATACGCAGTATTTT. The encoded protein is CAIGTGPGGSTDTQYF.

The chain combines TRBV9 with TRBJ2-2; D perhaps matches TRBD1 (5 bases). The CDR3 has 16 residues. Germline V gene data show CDR1 as SGDLS and CDR2 as YYNGEE. The germline V and J ends were trimmed by 0 bases and 0 bases, with 9 bases remaining between them. The CDR3 DNA is TGTGCCAGCAGCGTAGCTGGGGCGTCGAACACCGGGGAGCTGTTTTTT. It translates to CASSVAGASNTGELFF.